The 25 T cell receptor beta chains reported below all come from one sample, sequenced in a study of TIL therapy for anti-PD-1-resistant metastatic lung cancer. As to time point: pre-treatment sample, taken before nivolumab and TIL therapy. Sequencing used immunoSEQ v3. The repertoire was sequenced with immunoSEQ multiplex PCR; TCRdb's copy has only in-frame clones and lacks some. The sample contains tens of thousands of clones, roughly 66% of which appear only once. The sample in question was blood, obtained at baseline. Receptors were obtained from a person aged 25 to 80 with non-small cell lung cancer.

This chain joins TRBV11-3 and TRBJ2-1; D perhaps matches TRBD2 (5 bases). CDR1 and CDR2 (germline): SGHNT, YENEEA. Trimming cost V 0 bases and J 5 bases, with 11 bases left between them. The CDR3 has 15 residues. The CDR3 loop is CASSLEWRKDNEQFF. In DNA form, the CDR3 reads TGTGCCAGCAGCTTAGAGTGGAGGAAAGACAATGAGCAGTTCTTC.

This clone was recorded a few times. The V call is TRBV30, the J call TRBJ1-2, with D possibly matching TRBD1 (5 bases). The length of the CDR3 is 13 residues. Trimming cost V 0 bases and J 7 bases, with 12 bases left between them. In germline, CDR1 is GTSNPN, CDR2 SVGIG (reference sequence). In DNA form, the CDR3 reads TGTGCCTGGAGTGTAGACTCGGGGGGTGGCTACACCTTC. Its translation is CAWSVDSGGGYTF.

This clone was observed a handful of times. This chain joins TRBV19 and TRBJ1-5, with D tentatively TRBD1 (5 bases). CDR1 is LNHDA and CDR2 is SQIVND in the germline V gene (reference sequence). The length of the CDR3 is 15 residues. V lost 3 bases, J lost 2 bases, and 11 bases lay in between. CDR3: CASSIQGKGNQPQHF. The CDR3 DNA sequence: TGTGCCAGTAGTATCCAGGGTAAGGGCAATCAGCCCCAGCATTTT.

CDR3 coding DNA: TGTGCCAGCAGCTTGGGTTCTAGCGGGGGGCCGGACGAGCAGTACTTC. Its protein product is CASSLGSSGGPDEQYF. V gene TRBV11-3 combines with J gene TRBJ2-7; TRBD2 matches 11 bases. This CDR3 contains 16 residues. The germline gives CDR1 SGHNT, CDR2 YENEEA. J lost 5 bases, V lost 3 bases, and 9 bases had no gene match.

This clone has just one count. The chain links TRBV6-5 to TRBJ1-2; D not certain. CDR1 and CDR2 (germline): MNHEY, SVGAGI. This CDR3 is 15 amino acids long. V lost 2 bases to trimming and J lost 7 bases, with 17 bases between them. CDR3 sequence (DNA): TGTGCCAGCAGTTACCAGTTTTTGAGGTCGGGTGGCTACACCTTC. Protein product: CASSYQFLRSGGYTF.

The CDR3 DNA follows: TGCAGCGTTGAAAAAGCCAGACCGGGAAAACTGTTTTTT. Amino acid sequence: CSVEKARPGKLFF. The J gene is TRBJ1-4, the V gene TRBV29-1; D call uncertain. Trimming stripped 2 bases from V and 10 bases from J, with 14 bases between. Per the germline V gene, CDR1 is SQVTM and CDR2 is ANQGSEA. CDR3 size: 13 residues.

The chain employs TRBV7-2 and TRBJ1-6, with unresolved D. Germline V gene sequence: CDR1 SGHTA, CDR2 FQGNSA. The CDR3 is made up of 13 amino acids. The V end lost 1 base, the J end lost 10 bases, and 8 bases lay between the germline ends. Here the CDR3 DNA reads TGTGCCAGCAGCTTAGGGTGGGAATCACCCCTCCACTTT. The encoded protein is CASSLGWESPLHF.

This clone was seen once. The rearrangement uses TRBV7-8 and TRBJ2-5, with D possibly TRBD1 on 6 matching bases. The CDR3 consists of 15 residues. From germline, CDR1 is SGHVS and CDR2 FQNEAQ. V was pared by 4 bases and J by 0 bases, with 12 bases between. CDR3 protein: CASSSPDRNQETQYF. In nucleotides, the CDR3 is TGTGCCAGCAGCTCTCCCGACAGGAACCAAGAGACCCAGTACTTC. Full variable domain (remainder filled in from reference TRBV7-8 and TRBJ2-5): GAGVSQSPRYKVAKRGQDVALRCDPISGHVSLFWYQQALGQGPEFLTYFQNEAQLDKSGLPSDRFFAERPEGSVSTLKIQRTQQEDSAVYLCASSSPDRNQETQYFGPGTRLLVL.

Only one count was recorded for this clone. V gene TRBV12-2 combines with J gene TRBJ2-3; the listed D gene, TRBD2, was not tested against the DNA. TRBV12-2 is designated a pseudogene. The CDR3 consists of 15 residues. CDR3 protein: CASRLAASISDTQYF. The CDR3 region has the DNA TGTGCAAGTCGCTTAGCAGCTAGTATTTCAGATACGCAGTATTTT.

In its sample, this clone was seen a few times. V and J are TRBV19 and TRBJ1-5, with 7 bases fitting TRBD1. The CDR3 totals 14 residues. CDR1 LNHDA and CDR2 SQIVND come from the germline V gene (reference sequence). V was clipped by 6 bases and J by 7 bases; unmatched bases: 9. The CDR3 DNA reads TGTGCCAGTAGGGTCACAGGGGACCAACAGCCCCAGCATTTT. Translated, it gives CASRVTGDQQPQHF.

This clone has a handful of counts. The genes are TRBV18 and TRBJ2-7, with 7 bases lining up with TRBD2. CDR3 size: 14 residues. Germline V CDR1 and CDR2: KGHSH, LQKENI. V dropped 4 bases and J dropped 2; count of bases not matched to a gene: 5. CDR3: CASSQGLSAYEQYF. The CDR3 DNA reads TGTGCCAGCTCACAGGGACTATCCGCCTACGAGCAGTACTTC.

The J gene is TRBJ1-2, the V gene TRBV19; D uncertain. CDR1 is LNHDA, CDR2 SQIVND, per germline (reference sequence). The CDR3 loop spans 15 amino acids. The V end lost 2 bases, the J end lost 5 bases, and 15 bases lay between the germline ends. The DNA of the CDR3 is TGTGCCAGTAGTATATCGCCGAGAGGCCCATATGGCTACACCTTC. It encodes CASSISPRGPYGYTF.

The CDR3 here is CASSYGSNTEAFF. In DNA form, the CDR3 reads TGTGCCAGCAGCTACGGATCGAACACTGAAGCTTTCTTT. The chain recombines TRBV5-4 with TRBJ1-1; no definite D call. V was shortened by 3 bases and J by 1 base, with 7 bases between the two germline ends. The germline gives CDR1 SGHNT, CDR2 YYREEE (reference sequence). This CDR3 is built from 13 residues.

The rearrangement links TRBV28 to TRBJ1-2; D remains ambiguous. V gave up 6 bases and J gave up 5 bases, with 7 bases separating them. The CDR3 spans 11 residues. Germline V gene lookup returns CDR1 MDHEN and CDR2 SYDVKM. In DNA, the CDR3 is TGTGCCAGCAGGAATCCTTATGGCTACACCTTC. It translates to CASRNPYGYTF.

The CDR3 sequence: CASSPERLGVYNEQFF. DNA of the CDR3: TGTGCCAGCTCACCAGAGAGACTAGGGGTCTACAATGAGCAGTTCTTC. The chain is built from TRBV18 and TRBJ2-1, with D possibly being TRBD2 (6 bases). The CDR3 loop spans 16 amino acids. Germline V lookup: CDR1 KGHSH, CDR2 LQKENI. V lost 2 bases and J lost 3, with 14 bases in between.

This clone was picked up a small number of times. The gene calls are TRBV6-5 and TRBJ1-6, with 8 bases identical to TRBD1. V dropped 4 bases and J dropped 6; count of bases not matched to a gene: 2. The CDR3 contains 14 residues. The germline CDR1 and CDR2 sequences are MNHEY and SVGAGI. The CDR3 DNA follows: TGTGCCAGCAGTTTCACAGGGGGTAATTCACCCCTCCACTTT. Translation gives CASSFTGGNSPLHF.

This clone came up many times. The V and J genes are TRBV28 and TRBJ1-1; tentatively, D is TRBD1 (6 bases). Trimming removed 10 bases at V and 4 bases at J, with 16 bases between. This CDR3 has 13 amino acids. Germline CDR1 reads MDHEN; CDR2 reads SYDVKM. The CDR3 sequence: CATHLGGVTEAFF. CDR3 nucleotide sequence: TGTGCCACCCACCTAGGGGGGGTCACTGAAGCTTTCTTT.

The table lists this clone with a count of one. The chain recombines TRBV5-1 with TRBJ2-2; 7 positions match TRBD1. V dropped 2 bases and J dropped 4; count of bases not matched to a gene: 5. This CDR3 contains 15 residues. The germline CDR1 and CDR2 sequences are SGHRS and YFSETQ. The CDR3 nucleotides read TGCGCCAGCAGCTTTACAGGGGCTGGCACCGGGGAGCTGTTTTTT. Translated, it gives CASSFTGAGTGELFF.

The V call is TRBV4-2, the J call TRBJ1-1; D gene uncertain. This CDR3 contains 14 residues. Trimming took 2 bases from V and 1 from J, leaving 8 bases between them. CDR1 and CDR2 (germline): LGHNA, YNFKEQ. The CDR3 here is CASSQILGNTEAFF. CDR3 in DNA: TGTGCCAGCAGCCAAATCTTAGGGAACACTGAAGCTTTCTTT.

CDR3 region: CASGGGGSYNEQFF. The CDR3 bases are TGCGCCAGCGGCGGTGGGGGCTCCTACAATGAGCAGTTCTTC. The J gene is TRBJ2-1, the V gene TRBV5-1; perhaps D is TRBD1 or TRBD2 (5 bases each). The CDR3 spans 14 residues. Trimming removed 7 bases at V and 0 bases at J, with 11 bases between. Germline V CDR1 and CDR2: SGHRS, YFSETQ. The full variable domain, completed using reference TRBV5-1 and TRBJ2-1, is KAGVTQTPRYLIKTRGQQVTLSCSPISGHRSVSWYQQTPGQGLQFLFEYFSETQRNKGNFPGRFSGRQFSNSRSEMNVSTLELGDSALYLCASGGGGSYNEQFFGPGTRLTVL.

This chain joins TRBV7-8 and TRBJ2-5; TRBD1 agrees at 9 bases. The germline gives CDR1 SGHVS, CDR2 FQNEAQ. The CDR3 loop spans 16 amino acids. Losses at the gene ends were 4 bases for V and 4 bases for J; bases not matched to a gene: 10. The CDR3 sequence is CASSSYRGLFPETQYF. Written as DNA, the CDR3 is TGTGCCAGCAGCTCCTACAGGGGGCTCTTCCCAGAGACCCAGTACTTC.

The rearrangement uses TRBV5-1 and TRBJ2-7, with D possibly matching TRBD1 (5 bases). Trimming shortened V by 1 base and J by 3 bases, and 14 bases separated the two germline ends. Germline CDR1 is SGHRS and CDR2 is YFSETQ. This CDR3 comprises 15 residues. CDR3 sequence reads: CASSLNGDSFYEQYF. CDR3 sequence (DNA): TGCGCCAGCAGCTTGAACGGTGACAGCTTCTACGAGCAGTACTTC.

The rearrangement links TRBV5-1 to TRBJ2-1; TRBD2 matches 10 bases. CDR3 length: 16 residues. Germline V gives CDR1 SGHRS, CDR2 YFSETQ. J was trimmed by 15 bases and V by 1 base; bases with no gene match: 16. In nucleotides, the CDR3 is TGCGCCAGCAGCTTGATTCCGACTAGCGGGCCCTTTCTTCGGTTCTTC. As protein: CASSLIPTSGPFLRFF.

The chain is built from TRBV5-1 and TRBJ2-7, with 7 bases lining up with TRBD2. This CDR3 contains 17 residues. V lost 3 bases and J lost 5; bases outside the gene matches: 17. CDR1 SGHRS and CDR2 YFSETQ come from the germline V gene. This CDR3 is CASSSSGMAFLRDEQYF. The DNA of the CDR3 is TGCGCCAGCAGCTCGAGCGGGATGGCGTTTCTCCGGGACGAGCAGTACTTC.

This chain connects TRBV5-4 to TRBJ2-7; D is undetermined. Germline V lookup: CDR1 SGHNT, CDR2 YYREEE (reference sequence). V was trimmed by 4 bases and J by 3 bases, leaving 17 bases between them. The CDR3 extends over 15 amino acids. CDR3 protein: CASSPGPLGYYEQYF. The DNA for the CDR3 is TGTGCCAGCAGCCCGGGCCCCCTCGGGTACTACGAGCAGTACTTC.